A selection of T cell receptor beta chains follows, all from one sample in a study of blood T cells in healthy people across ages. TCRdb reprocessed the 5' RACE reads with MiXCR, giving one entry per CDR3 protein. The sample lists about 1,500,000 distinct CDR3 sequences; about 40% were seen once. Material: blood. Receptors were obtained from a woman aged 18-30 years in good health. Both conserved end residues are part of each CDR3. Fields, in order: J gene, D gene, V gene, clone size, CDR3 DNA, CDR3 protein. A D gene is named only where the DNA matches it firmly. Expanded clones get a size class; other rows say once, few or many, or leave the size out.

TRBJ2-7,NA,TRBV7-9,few,TGTGCCTCTTTGTCCAGTGGGGGCGAGCAGTACTTC,CASLSSGGEQYF
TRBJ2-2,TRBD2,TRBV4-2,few,TGTGCCAGCAGCCAAGATCAGACGGGAGGAACTGGGGAGCTGTTTTTT,CASSQDQTGGTGELFF
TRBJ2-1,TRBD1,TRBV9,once,TGTGCCAGCAGCGTAGTTGGGACAGGGGTTCCGAGCTCCTACAATGAGCAGTTCTTC,CASSVVGTGVPSSYNEQFF
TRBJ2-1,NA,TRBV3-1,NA,TGTGCCAGCAGCCAATTTCCGGCGGGTGAGCAGTTCTTC,CASSQFPAGEQFF
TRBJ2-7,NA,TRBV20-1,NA,TGCAGTGCTAGTAGGCCCGGGGGAAGCTCCTACGAGCAGTACTTC,CSASRPGGSSYEQYF
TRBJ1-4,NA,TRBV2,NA,TGTGCCAGCAGTGAACCGATACAGGGAGAAAAACTGTTTTTT,CASSEPIQGEKLFF
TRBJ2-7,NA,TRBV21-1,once,TGTGCCAGCAGCAATGTATGGACAGACTCCTGCGAGCAGTACTTC,CASSNVWTDSCEQYF
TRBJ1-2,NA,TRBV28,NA,TGTGCCAGCAGAGGCTCAGAAAAGAGGGGCTACACCTTC,CASRGSEKRGYTF
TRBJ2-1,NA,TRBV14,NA,TGTGCCAGCAGCCATGTTGCTAGCGTGGGGGGTGAGCAGTTCTTC,CASSHVASVGGEQFF
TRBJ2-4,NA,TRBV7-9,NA,TGTGCCAGCAGCCTCAGAGGCGGGGATTTAGCCAAAAACATTCAGTACTTC,CASSLRGGDLAKNIQYF
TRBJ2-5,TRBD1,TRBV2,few,TGTGCCAGCAGTGGGGGGACAGATCTCTACGGGCAGTACTTC,CASSGGTDLYGQYF
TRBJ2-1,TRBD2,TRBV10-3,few,TGTGCCATCAGTTACGGGACTAATGTCAATGAGCAGTTCTTC,CAISYGTNVNEQFF
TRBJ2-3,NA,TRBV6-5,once,TGTGCCAGCAGTTACACACCGGGACTGGTCACAGATACGCAGTATTTT,CASSYTPGLVTDTQYF
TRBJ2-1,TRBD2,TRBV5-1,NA,TGCGCCAGCAGCCCCTCTATGGTTAGCGGGAGGAATGAGCAGTTCTTC,CASSPSMVSGRNEQFF
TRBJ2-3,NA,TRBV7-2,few,TGTGCCAGCAGCTTAGTCGTTGGGGGATCCACAGATACGCAGTATTTT,CASSLVVGGSTDTQYF
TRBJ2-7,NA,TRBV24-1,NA,TGTGCCACCAGTGATTTATTAGGACCCTCCTCCTACGAGCAGTACTTC,CATSDLLGPSSYEQYF
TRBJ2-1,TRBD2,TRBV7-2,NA,TGTGCCAGCAGCTCGTCTAGCGGGGAACGCAATGAGCAGTTCTTC,CASSSSSGERNEQFF
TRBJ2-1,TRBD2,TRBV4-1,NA,TGCGCCAGCAGCCTCCTGGGACTAGCGGTTTACAATGAGCAGTTCTTC,CASSLLGLAVYNEQFF
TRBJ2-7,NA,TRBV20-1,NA,TGCAGTGCTACACCGGGAGACGAGCAGTACTTC,CSATPGDEQYF
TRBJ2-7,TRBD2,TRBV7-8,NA,TGTGCCAGCAGGATCGGCCGGGAGGGATTCCGCTACGAGCAGTACTTC,CASRIGREGFRYEQYF
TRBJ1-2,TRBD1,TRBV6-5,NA,TGTGCCAGCAGTACAGGACAGGGGTCGGTGGGCTACACCTTC,CASSTGQGSVGYTF
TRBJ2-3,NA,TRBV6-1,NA,TGTGCCAGCAGGGAAAATGATCGGGTTATTTTTTTCACAGATACGCAGTATTTT,CASRENDRVIFFTDTQYF
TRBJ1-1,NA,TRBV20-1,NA,TGCAGTGCTAGCCCCCAGGGCGGCACTGAAGCTTTCTTT,CSASPQGGTEAFF
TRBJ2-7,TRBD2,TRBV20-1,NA,TGCAGTGCTAGAGTACCAGCGGGAGTCAATGAGCAGTACTTC,CSARVPAGVNEQYF
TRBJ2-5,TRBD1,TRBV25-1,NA,TGTGCCACCGTCCCGGGACAGGGGGAAGAGACCCAGTACTTC,CATVPGQGEETQYF
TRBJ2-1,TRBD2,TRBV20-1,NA,TGCAGTGCTAGAGATCCCCTAGCGGGATTCTCATACAATGAGCAGTTCTTC,CSARDPLAGFSYNEQFF
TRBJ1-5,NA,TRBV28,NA,TGTGCCAGCAGTTCCCGAAGGCGGCCCCAGCATTTT,CASSSRRRPQHF
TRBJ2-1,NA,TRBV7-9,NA,TGTGCCAGCAGTCCCCGGACTAAAATGCTGGATGAGCAGTTCTTC,CASSPRTKMLDEQFF
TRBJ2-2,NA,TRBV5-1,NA,TGCGCCAGCAGCTTGGTTGTTGGAGGGGATGCCGGGGAGCTGTTTTTT,CASSLVVGGDAGELFF
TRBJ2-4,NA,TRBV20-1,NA,TGCAGTGCTAGATCTTCTAGCTGCATTCAGTACTTC,CSARSSSCIQYF
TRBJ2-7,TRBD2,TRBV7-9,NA,TGTGCCAGCAGCTTAGCGGCTAGCGGGAGTAACGAGCAGTACTTC,CASSLAASGSNEQYF
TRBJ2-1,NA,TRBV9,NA,TGTGCCAGCAGCGTAGGCGTCTTTTCAAACGAGCAGTTCTTC,CASSVGVFSNEQFF
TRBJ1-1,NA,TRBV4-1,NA,TGCGCCAGCACCCAGGGAAGGACTGAAGCTTTCTTT,CASTQGRTEAFF
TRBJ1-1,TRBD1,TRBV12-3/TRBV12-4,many,TGTGCCAGCAGCTTGACAGGGATGAACACTGAAGCTTTCTTT,CASSLTGMNTEAFF
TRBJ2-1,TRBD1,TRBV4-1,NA,TGCGCCAGCAGCCCCCAAGGGGGCAGTCTGAATGAGCAGTTCTTC,CASSPQGGSLNEQFF
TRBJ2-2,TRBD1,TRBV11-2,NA,TGTGCCAGCAGCACTACCCAGGGGGCCACCGGGGAGCTGTTTTTT,CASSTTQGATGELFF
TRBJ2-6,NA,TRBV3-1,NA,TGTGCCAGCTTAAGTCGAACAAACTCTGGGGCCAACGTCCTGACTTTC,CASLSRTNSGANVLTF
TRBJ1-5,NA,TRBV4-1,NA,TGTGCCAGCAGCCAAGGGGAGGGGTTGGTTCAGCCCCAGCATTTT,CASSQGEGLVQPQHF